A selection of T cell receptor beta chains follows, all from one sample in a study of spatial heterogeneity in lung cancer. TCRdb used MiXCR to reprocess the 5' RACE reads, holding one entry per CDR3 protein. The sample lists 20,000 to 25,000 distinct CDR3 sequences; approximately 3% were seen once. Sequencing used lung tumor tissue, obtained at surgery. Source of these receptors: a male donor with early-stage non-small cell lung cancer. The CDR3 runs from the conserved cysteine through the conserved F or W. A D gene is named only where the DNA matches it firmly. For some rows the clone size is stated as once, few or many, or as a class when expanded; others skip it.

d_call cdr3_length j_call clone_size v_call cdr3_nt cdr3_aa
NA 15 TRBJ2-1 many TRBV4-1 TGCGCCAGCAGCCCTTCGACCTCACCCTGGGATGAGCAGTTCTTC CASSPSTSPWDEQFF
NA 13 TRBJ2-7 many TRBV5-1 TGCGCCAGCAGCTTGGAGTTCGGCTACGAGCAGTACTTC CASSLEFGYEQYF
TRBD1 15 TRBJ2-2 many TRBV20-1 TGCAGTGCTAGACGAGACAGGGTATCGACCGGGGAGCTGTTTTTT CSARRDRVSTGELFF
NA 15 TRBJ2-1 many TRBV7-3 TGTGCCAGCAGCTTAAAGGGACTCCAGTACAATGAGCAGTTCTTC CASSLKGLQYNEQFF
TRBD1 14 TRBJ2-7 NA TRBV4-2 TGTGCCAGCAGCACGGGACAGAACTCCTACGAGCAGTACTTC CASSTGQNSYEQYF
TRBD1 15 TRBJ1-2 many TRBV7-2 TGTGCCAGCAGCTTAGGGGCAGGGGGTAACTATGGCTACACCTTC CASSLGAGGNYGYTF
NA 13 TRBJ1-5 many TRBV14 TGTGCCAGCAGCTCCGACCACAATCAGCCCCAGCATTTT CASSSDHNQPQHF
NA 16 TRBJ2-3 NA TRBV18 TGTGCCAGCTCACCAGCGTGGGTTGGTCGCACAGATACGCAGTATTTT CASSPAWVGRTDTQYF
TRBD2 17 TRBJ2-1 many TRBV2 TGTGCCAGCAGCAACCTACTAGCGGGGGGGACCTACAATGAGCAGTTCTTC CASSNLLAGGTYNEQFF
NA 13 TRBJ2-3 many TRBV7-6 TGTGCCAGCAGCGCAGGAGGCACAGATACGCAGTATTTT CASSAGGTDTQYF
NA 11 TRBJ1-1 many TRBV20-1 TGCAGTGCCAGGGAGAACACTGAAGCTTTCTTT CSARENTEAFF
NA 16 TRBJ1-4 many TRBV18 TGTGCCAGCTCACCACTCGCAGGGGCCACTAATGAAAAACTGTTTTTT CASSPLAGATNEKLFF
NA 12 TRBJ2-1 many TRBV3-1 TGTGCCAGCAGTTACAGGGGAGGTGAGCAGTTCTTC CASSYRGGEQFF
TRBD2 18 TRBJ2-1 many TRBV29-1 TGCAGCGTTGGGGGACACCTACTAGCGGGAGGGAAATTCAATGAGCAGTTCTTC CSVGGHLLAGGKFNEQFF
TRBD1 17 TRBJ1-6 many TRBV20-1 TGCAGTGCTAAAGGGACAGGAGGGGTTTTGTATAATTCACCCCTCCACTTT CSAKGTGGVLYNSPLHF
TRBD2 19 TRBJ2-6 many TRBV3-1 TGTGCCAGCAGCCCGGGCCAGACTAGCGGGGTCTCTGGGGCCAACGTCCTGACTTTC CASSPGQTSGVSGANVLTF
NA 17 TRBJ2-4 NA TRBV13 TGTGCCAGCAGCTTAAAGGCTGTTTTGGGGCGCGGAAACATTCAGTACTTC CASSLKAVLGRGNIQYF
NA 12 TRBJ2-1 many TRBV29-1 TGCAGCGTTGTTTCGAAGACGAATGAGCAGTTCTTC CSVVSKTNEQFF
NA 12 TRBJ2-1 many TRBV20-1 TGCAGTGCCAAAGATTTCCTAAATGAGCAGTTCTTC CSAKDFLNEQFF
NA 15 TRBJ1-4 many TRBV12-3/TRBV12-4 TGTGCCAGCAGTCTATCAGGAGGGTTGGATGAAAAACTGTTTTTT CASSLSGGLDEKLFF
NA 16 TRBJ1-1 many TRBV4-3 TGCGCCAGCAGCCAAGATCATTTCGGAGGGGGGACTGAAGCTTTCTTT CASSQDHFGGGTEAFF
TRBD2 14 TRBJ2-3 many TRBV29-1 TGCAGCGTTGCGCGCGGGAGGGGGGCAGATACGCAGTATTTT CSVARGRGADTQYF
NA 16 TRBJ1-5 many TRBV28 TGTGCCAGCAGTTTAGGCCTTCAGGGGTCGGGGCAGCCCCAGCATTTT CASSLGLQGSGQPQHF
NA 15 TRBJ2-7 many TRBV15 TGTGCCACCAGCAGAGAAAGGGGACCAAACTACGAGCAGTACTTC CATSRERGPNYEQYF
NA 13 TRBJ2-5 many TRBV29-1 TGCAGCGTTGAGAGGTTGCGGTTGGAGACCCAGTACTTC CSVERLRLETQYF
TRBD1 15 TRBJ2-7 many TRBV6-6 TGTGCCAGCAGTCCACAGGGGAGCCCTTCCTACGAGCAGTACTTC CASSPQGSPSYEQYF
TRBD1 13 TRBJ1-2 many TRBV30 TGTGCCTGGAGGGGACAGGTGTCGAATGGCTACACCTTC CAWRGQVSNGYTF
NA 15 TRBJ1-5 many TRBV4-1 TGCGCCAGCAGCCAAGATTTCTCTGGCAATCAGCCCCAGCATTTT CASSQDFSGNQPQHF
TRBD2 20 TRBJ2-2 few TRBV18 TGTGCCAGCTCACCTAGAGGTGCCGAATTAGCGGGACCGAACACCGGGGAGCTGTTTTTT CASSPRGAELAGPNTGELFF
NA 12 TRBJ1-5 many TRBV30 TGTGCCTTCCGGGACGGTTATCAGCCCCAGCATTTT CAFRDGYQPQHF
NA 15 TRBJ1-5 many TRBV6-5 TGTGCCAGCAGTTATAGGGGAGTTGGCAATCAGCCCCAGCATTTT CASSYRGVGNQPQHF
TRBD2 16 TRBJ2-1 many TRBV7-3 TGTGCCAGCAGCGTCGTTAGCGGGAGCTCCTACAATGAGCAGTTCTTC CASSVVSGSSYNEQFF